The T cell receptor (beta chain) under discussion was sequenced for a study of cytomegalovirus exposure and HLA in healthy donors. Primers for the PCR totalled 60 Vbeta and 13 Jbeta. Generated by immunoSEQ multiplex PCR, the TCRdb table keeps only in-frame clones and is missing some. The table records over 150,000 clones, over 70% of them present only once. The sequence was obtained from a woman aged 55-70 years in good health and CMV-seropositive. Sequencing was carried out using PBMCs.

CDR3 coding DNA: TGTGCCAGCAGGGACAGGGGCAGGAATGAGCAGTTCTTC. Residues: CASRDRGRNEQFF. This rearrangement joins TRBV28 to TRBJ2-1; 9 bases align to TRBD1. The CDR3 runs to 13 residues. Looked up from germline, CDR1 is MDHEN and CDR2 is SYDVKM. Germline trimming cut 6 bases from V and 7 bases from J; bases unmatched to any gene: 4.